Shown below are 15 T cell receptor beta chains from a single sample sequenced in a study of T cell repertoires in cytomegalovirus infection (dated by TCRdb to between 2018 and 2021). Sequenced using an Illumina HiSeq 1500. Using fastp at Q25 and MiXCR, TCRdb reprocessed the public reads and kept productive beta chains. Each entry merges the rows of one CDR3 protein and shows their most common DNA and genes. The sample table contains 900,000 to 950,000 distinct CDR3 sequences; only one count was recorded for more than 25% of them. More than 12% of the sample is held by the ten biggest clonotypes. The antigens these receptors bind are not known. Read against the paper, the sample's treatment or condition label means: in vitro stimulation with specific CMV peptide epitopes to enrich CMV-specific T cells. The material was cultured CD8+ T cells from PBMCs, obtained from culture after CMV antigen stimulation. Every receptor here comes from a human donor in good health (CMV status not recorded). Some clones in this sample may be carry-over from other donors' samples.

This chain joins TRBV7-9 and TRBJ2-1; D is uncertain. Per the germline V gene, CDR1 is SEHNR and CDR2 is FQNEAQ (reference sequence). V was clipped by 5 bases and J by 8 bases, with 10 bases between them. This CDR3 spans 12 amino acids. In DNA, the CDR3 is TGTGCCAGCAGCCCCCCCACCCATGAGCAGTTCTTC. Amino acids: CASSPPTHEQFF. The full variable domain, its missing parts supplied by reference TRBV7-9 and TRBJ2-1, is DTGVSQNPRHKITKRGQNVTFRCDPISEHNRLYWYRQTLGQGPEFLTYFQNEAQLEKSRLLSDRFSAERPKGSFSTLEIQRTEQGDSAMYLCASSPPTHEQFFGPGTRLTVL.

This clonotype was seen a few times. The V and J genes are TRBV11-2 and TRBJ2-5; 8 bases are a match to TRBD1. V dropped 5 bases and J dropped 0; count of bases not matched to a gene: 5. The CDR3 contains 15 residues. The germline V gene encodes CDR1 SGHAT and CDR2 FQNNGV. CDR3 bases: TGTGCCAGCAGCCTAAGACAGGGGAACCAAGAGACCCAGTACTTC. Amino acid sequence: CASSLRQGNQETQYF. The complete variable domain, with remaining parts taken from reference TRBV11-2 and TRBJ2-5, reads EAGVAQSPRYKIIEKRQSVAFWCNPISGHATLYWYQQILGQGPKLLIQFQNNGVVDDSQLPKDRFSAERLKGVDSTLKIQPAKLEDSAVYLCASSLRQGNQETQYFGPGTRLLVL.

V usage is TRBV4-2 and J usage is TRBJ1-2; D is undetermined. CDR1 and CDR2 from the germline V gene are LGHNA and YNFKEQ. V was pared by 0 bases and J by 4 bases, with 15 bases between. The CDR3 totals 16 residues. CDR3 protein: CASSQDQEGRLYGYTF. CDR3 nucleotides: TGTGCCAGCAGCCAAGATCAGGAGGGCAGGCTCTATGGCTACACCTTC.

This clonotype has a count of ten or more. This rearrangement joins TRBV7-8 to TRBJ2-2; a weak D match, TRBD1 (6 bases). Deletions cut 1 base from V and 3 bases from J, with 9 bases between. Germline CDR1 is SGHVS and CDR2 is FQNEAQ. The CDR3 runs to 15 residues. DNA of the CDR3: TGTGCCAGCAGCTTAGGATCAGGGGACACCGGGGAGCTGTTTTTT. Translation gives CASSLGSGDTGELFF.

This sequence joins TRBV29-1 and TRBJ1-1; D gene ambiguous. CDR3 size: 10 residues. V shed 6 bases and J shed 2 bases, with 4 bases lying between them. Germline-derived CDR1 and CDR2 are SQVTM and ANQGSEA. This CDR3 is CSVENTEAFF. CDR3 sequence (DNA): TGCAGCGTCGAAAACACTGAAGCTTTCTTT.

This clonotype was observed a handful of times. The junction does not match germline at one end; this may be a read error. V is TRBV7-7 and J is TRBJ2-5, with 7 bases fitting TRBD2. The CDR3 length is 17 residues. Germline V gives CDR1 SSHAT, CDR2 FNYEAQ (reference sequence). CDR3 amino acids: CASSLSSGTTAAETQYF. CDR3 sequence (DNA): TGTGCTAGCAGCTTGTCTAGCGGTACGACGGCCGCAGAGACCCAGTACTTC.

At least ten counts were recorded for this clonotype. The chain has TRBV7-9 and TRBJ2-4; D unresolved. Trimming cost V 8 bases and J 0 bases, with 8 bases left between them. Per germline, CDR1 SEHNR and CDR2 FQNEAQ (reference sequence). The CDR3 runs 13 residues. The CDR3 region has the DNA TGTGCCAGCCTGGATCTAGCCAAAAACATTCAGTACTTC. Translated: CASLDLAKNIQYF.

The chain combines TRBV19 with TRBJ2-2; D unclear. V lost 5 bases and J lost 7, with 11 bases in between. Germline V lookup: CDR1 LNHDA, CDR2 SQIVND (reference sequence). The CDR3 consists of 13 residues. The CDR3, as DNA: TGTGCCAGTAGTCCCAGCGAGGTCGGGGAGCTGTTTTTT. Its protein is CASSPSEVGELFF.

The V and J genes are TRBV6-6 and TRBJ2-7; 7 positions agree with TRBD2. The CDR3 runs 15 residues. Losses at the gene ends were 0 bases for V and 4 bases for J; bases not matched to a gene: 6. CDR1 MNHNY and CDR2 SVGAGI come from the germline V gene (reference sequence). The CDR3 DNA sequence: TGTGCCAGCAGTTACTCGACCGGGGGGTTATACGAGCAGTACGTC. Its translation: CASSYSTGGLYEQYV.

The V call is TRBV19, the J call TRBJ2-7; D gene uncertain. The germline V and J ends were trimmed by 3 bases and 2 bases, with 11 bases remaining between them. The CDR3 sequence is 14 residues long. Germline CDR1 and CDR2: LNHDA and SQIVND (reference sequence). Here the CDR3 DNA reads TGTGCCAGTAGTATTGTGGGAACTCCCTACGAGCAGTACTTC. This codes for CASSIVGTPYEQYF.

This chain connects TRBV7-6 to TRBJ2-7, with 8 bases matching TRBD2. J lost 0 bases, V lost 1 base, and 5 bases had no gene match. CDR3 length: 16 residues. Looked up from germline, CDR1 is SGHVS and CDR2 is FNYEAQ. The CDR3 reads CASSLEASGGSYEQYF. CDR3 nucleotides: TGTGCCAGCAGCTTAGAGGCGAGCGGGGGCTCCTACGAGCAGTACTTC. Looking up the rest from reference TRBV7-6 and TRBJ2-7 gives the full variable domain: GAGVSQSPRYKVTKRGQDVALRCDPISGHVSLYWYRQALGQGPEFLTYFNYEAQQDKSGLPNDRFSAERPEGSISTLTIQRTEQRDSAMYRCASSLEASGGSYEQYFGPGTRLTVT.

The rearrangement links TRBV27 to TRBJ1-4, with D possibly matching TRBD1 (5 bases). From germline, CDR1 is MNHEY and CDR2 SMNVEV (reference sequence). This CDR3 is built from 15 residues. V shed 1 base and J shed 5 bases, with 11 bases lying between them. Here the CDR3 reads CASSLFSGRNEKLFF. The CDR3 bases are TGTGCCAGCAGTTTATTCTCAGGGAGGAATGAAAAACTGTTTTTT.

This clonotype was observed a few times. The V and J genes are TRBV6-2 or TRBV6-3 and TRBJ1-1; D unclear. Trimming removed 2 bases at V and 6 bases at J, with 13 bases between. Germline CDR1 MNHEY, CDR2 SVGEGT. The CDR3 has 14 residues. The chain's CDR3 is CASSYRVFGPEAFF. The CDR3 DNA reads as TGTGCCAGCAGTTACAGGGTATTTGGGCCTGAAGCTTTCTTT.

This chain joins TRBV7-9 and TRBJ2-3, with TRBD2 matching over 8 bases. Germline V gene data show CDR1 as SEHNR and CDR2 as FQNEAQ (reference sequence). V trimming: 5 bases; J trimming: 2 bases; junction bases outside the gene matches: 15. There are 18 residues in the CDR3. The chain's CDR3 is CASSLRSGGTSYTDTQYF. DNA of the CDR3: TGTGCCAGCAGCCTCAGGAGCGGGGGTACCTCATACACAGATACGCAGTATTTT.

The V call is TRBV2, the J call TRBJ2-7, with D possibly being TRBD1 (6 bases). CDR3 length equals 13 residues. V lost 6 bases and J 7 bases, leaving 16 bases between the germline ends. Germline V CDR1 and CDR2: SNHLY, FYNNEI. The CDR3 nucleotides read TGTGCCAGCAGACTTGCACAGGGCGGAGAGCAGTACGTC. This encodes CASRLAQGGEQYV.